This T cell receptor beta chain was observed in a study of T cells in Graves' hyperthyroidism and ophthalmopathy (dated by TCRdb to about 2019). As for the study more broadly: Peripheral blood was sampled at the time of initial diagnosis, prior to any treatment. To identify distinguishing TCR V-J signatures, a discovery cohort of 90 to 100 patients was used, comprising 43 with Graves' ophthalmopathy and around 60 with stable Graves' hyperthyroidism. According to the paper, TCR Vbeta CDR3 sequencing was carried out on around 140 peripheral blood samples, which came from approximately 43 ophthalmopathy, around 74 hyperthyroidism and roughly 17 progressor patients. Following sampling, methimazole starting at 30 mg daily was given to hyperthyroidism patients, and high-dose intravenous methylprednisolone was given to ophthalmopathy patients. An independent validation cohort of about 20 hyperthyroidism patients and 17 patients who later progressed to ophthalmopathy tested prospective prediction of ophthalmopathy. The approximately 97 discovery patients were randomly divided into training and test sets at a 7:3 ratio. The study also compared thyroid tissue and blood T-cell repertoires from roughly six Graves' hyperthyroidism patients.

The TCR beta CDR3 regions were amplified from RNA transcripts. The first round of RT-PCR for the TCR CDR3 was performed with the HTBI primer set and the Qiagen OneStep RT-PCR kit. Libraries were constructed in a second round of multiplex PCR, after which size selection and purification were carried out. Sequencing of the libraries was done on an Illumina HiSeq2000 using paired-end 100 bp reads. The paper's processing steps were these. SOAPnuke was used to process the raw data, with reads discarded if the reads contained adapters or uncalled bases, had a mean Phred below 15, or lacked an exact constant-primer or identifier match. High-quality paired reads were merged using COPE v1.2.5, and each unique nucleotide sequence was defined as a clonotype. Clonotypes were aligned to IMGT TRBV, TRBD and TRBJ reference segments using MiTCR v1.1. The analysis included only V-J combinations with a frequency above 0.0001, which together covered approximately 99% of the repertoires. A TCS score was defined as the ratio of F50 (clonal expansion) to E x V (chaos), with BLOSUM62-based TCRdist applied between CDR3 peptides within each V-J. Welch's t-statistics and random forest reduced roughly 540 V-J features to roughly 13, which were used in a naive Bayes classifier (R e1071). Starting from the raw public reads, TCRdb applied fastp trimming at Q25, assembled clones with MiXCR and retained in-frame beta chains. Identical CDR3 protein sequences are pooled into one entry, listed with their most common genes and DNA. The V and J calls, along with clone size, are taken from TCRdb and not from the paper's own processing. The sample yields about 550,000 distinct CDR3 sequences; under 25% were counted once. The top ten constitute roughly 29% of the sample.

Points the paper makes about the study in general: During validation, the model predicted progression to ophthalmopathy a median of about 6.3 months ahead of onset, with almost 71% sensitivity and roughly 72% specificity. A model built on a 13 V-J signature distinguished ophthalmopathy from stable hyperthyroidism, reaching 85% to 90% sensitivity and about 81% specificity in cross-validation and 80%/75% in testing. No statistical method was used to fix the sample size in advance, and group allocation was not hidden from the investigators. Blood samples also contained most of the expanded thyroid clonotypes (frequency above 0.001), which suggests that blood repertoires may reflect thyroid immune responses.

Stable Graves' hyperthyroidism was defined as no progression to ophthalmopathy during 18 months of follow-up. Hyperthyroidism patients were aged 18 to 65 years and newly diagnosed, with disease duration of less than 2 months. Patients with uncontrolled infections, other autoimmune diseases, pregnancy or lactation were excluded. Diagnoses were based on clinical symptoms, serum thyroxine and TRAb, thyroid ultrasound and orbital computed tomography. PBMCs were isolated from around 10 ml of fresh peripheral blood by Ficoll-Paque density gradient centrifugation. Total RNA was extracted with Trizol reagent, and quality was checked on an Agilent 2100 Bioanalyzer. This clonotype occurred many times. What this receptor recognizes is not known. Nothing much larger sits one base from this clone, and base qualities are not available. V loses 5 bases of germline sequence and J loses 2 bases, and the interval between the two ends is 13 bases. The CDR3 contains 15 residues, cysteine and phenylalanine counted. The sequence is cut down to CDR3 DNA, 45 bases in frame from base 1. For CDR1 and CDR2, the germline V gene (reference sequence) lists LNHDA and SQIVND.

The V and J segments used are TRBV19 and TRBJ1-5; no D gene is confidently identified. The sample comprised blood. The sequence was collected from a man younger than 35 with Graves' hyperthyroidism. Read as DNA, the sequence is TGTGCCAGTAGTCTTGGGGAGGGTCGCAATCAGCCCCAGCATTTT. Its translation is CASSLGEGRNQPQHF.